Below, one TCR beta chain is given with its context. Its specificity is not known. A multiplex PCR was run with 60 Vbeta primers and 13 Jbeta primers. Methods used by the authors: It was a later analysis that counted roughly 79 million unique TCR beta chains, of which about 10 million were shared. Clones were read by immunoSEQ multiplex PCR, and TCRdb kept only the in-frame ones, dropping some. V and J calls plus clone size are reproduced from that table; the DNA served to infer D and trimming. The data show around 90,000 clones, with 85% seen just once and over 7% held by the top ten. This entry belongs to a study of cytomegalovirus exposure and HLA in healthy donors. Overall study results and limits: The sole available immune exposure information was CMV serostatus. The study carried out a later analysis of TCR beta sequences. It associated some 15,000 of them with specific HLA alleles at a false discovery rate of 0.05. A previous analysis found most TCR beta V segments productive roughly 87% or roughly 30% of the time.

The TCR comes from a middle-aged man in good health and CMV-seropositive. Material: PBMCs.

This CDR3 is CASSRDRTQETQYF. DNA for the CDR3: TGCGCCAGCAGCCGGGACAGAACTCAAGAGACCCAGTACTTC. J is TRBJ2-5 and V is TRBV5-1; TRBD1 agrees at 7 bases. The CDR3 covers 14 residues. Germline V CDR1 and CDR2: SGHRS, YFSETQ. With 4 bases clipped from V and 2 bases from J, the junction kept 5 bases outside the gene matches.